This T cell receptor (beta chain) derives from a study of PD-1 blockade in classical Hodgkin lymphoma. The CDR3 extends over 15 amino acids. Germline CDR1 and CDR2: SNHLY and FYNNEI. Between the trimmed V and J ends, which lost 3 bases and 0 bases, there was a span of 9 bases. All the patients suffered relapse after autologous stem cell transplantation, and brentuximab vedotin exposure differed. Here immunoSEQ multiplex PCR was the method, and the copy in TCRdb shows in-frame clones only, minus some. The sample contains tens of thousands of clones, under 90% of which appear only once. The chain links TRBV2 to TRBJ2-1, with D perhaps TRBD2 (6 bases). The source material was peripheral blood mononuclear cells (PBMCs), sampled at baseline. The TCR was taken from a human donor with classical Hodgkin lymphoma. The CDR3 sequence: CASSEVGLSYNEQFF. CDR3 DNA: TGTGCCAGCAGTGAGGTGGGACTCTCCTACAATGAGCAGTTCTTC. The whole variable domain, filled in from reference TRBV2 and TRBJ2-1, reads EPEVTQTPSHQVTQMGQEVILRCVPISNHLYFYWYRQILGQKVEFLVSFYNNEISEKSEIFDDQFSVERPDGSNFTLKIRSTKLEDSAMYFCASSEVGLSYNEQFFGPGTRLTVL.